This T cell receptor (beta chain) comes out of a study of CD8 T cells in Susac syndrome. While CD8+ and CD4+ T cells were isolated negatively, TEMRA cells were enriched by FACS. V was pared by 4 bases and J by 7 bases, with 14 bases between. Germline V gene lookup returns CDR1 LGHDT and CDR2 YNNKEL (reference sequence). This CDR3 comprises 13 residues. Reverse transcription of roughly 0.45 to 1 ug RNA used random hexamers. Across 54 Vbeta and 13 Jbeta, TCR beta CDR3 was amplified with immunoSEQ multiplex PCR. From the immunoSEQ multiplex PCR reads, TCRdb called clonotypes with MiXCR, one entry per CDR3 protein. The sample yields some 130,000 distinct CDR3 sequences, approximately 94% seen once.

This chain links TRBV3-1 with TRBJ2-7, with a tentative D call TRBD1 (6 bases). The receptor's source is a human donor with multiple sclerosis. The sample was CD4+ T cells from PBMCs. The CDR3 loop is CASSRDIFWEQYF. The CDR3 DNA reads TGTGCCAGCAGCCGGGACATTTTTTGGGAGCAGTACTTC.